Below, 21 T cell receptor beta chains from the same sample are listed, as sequenced in a study of vaccination effects on CD4 cells after COVID-19. The culture ran for approximately 11 days before CD4+ T cells were isolated. Two-dose BNT162b2 or mRNA-1273 vaccination was given to participants. TCRdb's table, derived via immunoSEQ multiplex PCR, lists solely in-frame clones and lacks some. The repertoire holds approximately 9,800 clones, with under 80% as singletons. No antigens are known for them. The sequencing used CD4+ T cells from PBMCs cultured without peptide, collected after COVID-19 vaccination. The receptors come from a human donor who received a COVID-19 vaccine.

The genes are TRBV4-1 and TRBJ1-2; TRBD1 aligns across 9 bases. From germline, CDR1 is MGHRA and CDR2 YSYEKL. The CDR3 runs to 21 residues. V dropped 1 base and J dropped 0; count of bases not matched to a gene: 18. The CDR3 region has the DNA TGCGCCAGCAGCCAAGTGGAGACAGGGGGATGGGGTGGCCGAGCTAACTATGGCTACACCTTC. Residues: CASSQVETGGWGGRANYGYTF.

The chain employs TRBV5-1 and TRBJ2-7; 11 bases fit TRBD2. Germline V gene data show CDR1 as SGHRS and CDR2 as YFSETQ. There are 14 residues in the CDR3. The junction had 2 bases not matched to a gene; V was cut back by 3 bases and J by 3 bases. The CDR3 DNA follows: TGCGCCAGCAGCTCTGGGACTAGCGGCTACGAGCAGTACTTC. It is translated as CASSSGTSGYEQYF.

In this sample, this clone turned up a few times. The chain employs TRBV5-1 and TRBJ2-1, with D tentatively TRBD1 (5 bases). Germline V gives CDR1 SGHRS, CDR2 YFSETQ. V lost 0 bases, J lost 5 bases, and 6 bases lay in between. This CDR3 has 13 amino acids. The CDR3 here is CASSLGQHNEQFF. The CDR3, as DNA: TGCGCCAGCAGCTTGGGACAGCACAATGAGCAGTTCTTC. Drawing the rest from reference TRBV5-1 and TRBJ2-1, the complete variable domain is KAGVTQTPRYLIKTRGQQVTLSCSPISGHRSVSWYQQTPGQGLQFLFEYFSETQRNKGNFPGRFSGRQFSNSRSEMNVSTLELGDSALYLCASSLGQHNEQFFGPGTRLTVL.

The chain combines TRBV4-2 with TRBJ2-7; 8 bases align to TRBD2. The germline V gene encodes CDR1 LGHNA and CDR2 YNFKEQ. The CDR3 is made up of 15 amino acids. Germline trimming cut 5 bases from V and 0 bases from J; bases unmatched to any gene: 6. The DNA for the CDR3 is TGTGCCAGCAGCGAGGGAACTAGCGGCTCCTACGAGCAGTACTTC. Amino acids: CASSEGTSGSYEQYF.

The gene calls are TRBV5-6 and TRBJ1-2; D gene uncertain. The ends were cut back, 0 bases at V and 1 base at J, with 7 bases in the middle. The CDR3 covers 14 residues. Germline V CDR1 and CDR2: SGHDT, YYEEEE. The CDR3 loop reads CASSLGSINYGYTF. In DNA form, the CDR3 reads TGTGCCAGCAGCTTGGGCAGTATTAACTATGGCTACACCTTC.

The chain carries TRBV5-4 and TRBJ1-2; a weak D match, TRBD1 (6 bases). The CDR3 runs 15 residues. Trimming pared 3 bases from V and 4 bases from J, leaving 16 bases between. Germline CDR1 and CDR2: SGHNT and YYREEE (reference sequence). CDR3 nucleotides: TGTGCCAGCAGCTCAACGAGGGGGGACCGCTATGGCTACACCTTC. It yields the protein CASSSTRGDRYGYTF.

The V call is TRBV2, the J call TRBJ2-7, with D perhaps given as TRBD1 or TRBD2 (5 bases each). The CDR3 has 15 amino acids. Trimming stripped 10 bases from V and 2 bases from J, with 21 bases between. Germline CDR1 is SNHLY and CDR2 is FYNNEI. CDR3 sequence (DNA): TGTGCCACACTGAAACCCGGGACGGGTCCCTACGAGCAGTACTTC. Translation gives CATLKPGTGPYEQYF.

J is TRBJ2-1 and V is TRBV5-4, with 9 bases matching TRBD1. Germline CDR1 SGHNT, CDR2 YYREEE (reference sequence). After removal of 4 bases from V and 4 bases from J, the junction contained 9 bases not matched to a gene. The CDR3 has 16 residues. The DNA of the CDR3 is TGTGCCAGCAGCCACCTCGACAGGGGGGCTTACAATGAGCAGTTCTTC. Translation gives CASSHLDRGAYNEQFF.

The chain combines TRBV19 with TRBJ1-5; 8 bases fit TRBD1. V dropped 1 base and J dropped 6; count of bases not matched to a gene: 8. The CDR3 covers 16 residues. From germline, CDR1 is LNHDA and CDR2 SQIVND (reference sequence). CDR3 nucleotides: TGTGCCAGTAGTATAGGGACAGGGAGGAGAGGTCAGCCCCAGCATTTT. This sequence encodes CASSIGTGRRGQPQHF.

The chain is built from TRBV30 and TRBJ2-1; 9 bases align to TRBD1. Germline V gene lookup returns CDR1 GTSNPN and CDR2 SVGIG (reference sequence). This CDR3 contains 14 residues. With V trimmed by 5 bases and J by 7 bases, 9 bases remained unmatched. Here the CDR3 reads CAWGLGTGRNEQFF. The CDR3 DNA reads as TGTGCCTGGGGTCTTGGGACAGGGAGAAATGAGCAGTTCTTC.

The V and J genes are TRBV5-1 and TRBJ2-3; D tentatively reads TRBD1 or TRBD2 (7 bases each). This CDR3 is 15 amino acids long. The V and J ends lost 0 bases and 4 bases respectively, with 12 bases between them. Germline V CDR1 and CDR2: SGHRS, YFSETQ. As DNA, the CDR3 is TGCGCCAGCAGCTTGGTTGGGAGGGGGCCAGATACGCAGTATTTT. This translates into CASSLVGRGPDTQYF.

The J gene is TRBJ1-2, the V gene TRBV5-1; maybe TRBD1 (6 bases). Trimming took off 7 bases at V and 3 bases at J, with 16 bases between the two ends. Germline V gene data show CDR1 as SGHRS and CDR2 as YFSETQ. CDR3 size: 14 residues. Here the CDR3 DNA reads TGCGCCAGCGCTCTCAGCGGGGGCGACTATGGCTACACCTTC. Amino acid sequence: CASALSGGDYGYTF.

The J gene is TRBJ1-2, the V gene TRBV19, with D hard to call. Germline V gene lookup returns CDR1 LNHDA and CDR2 SQIVND (reference sequence). The CDR3 is 12 residues long. With 6 bases removed from V and 4 bases from J, the gap between germline ends came to 9 bases. CDR3 sequence: CASRSSSYGYTF. The CDR3 bases are TGTGCCAGTAGGTCTTCGTCCTATGGCTACACCTTC.

The DNA of the CDR3 is TGTGCCAGCAGTGAATATAAAAGAGGGACCCAGTACTTC. Residues: CASSEYKRGTQYF. The J gene is TRBJ2-5, the V gene TRBV25-1, with D uncertain. The V end was cut by 0 bases, the J end by 7 bases, with 9 bases between. The CDR3 spans 13 residues. From germline, CDR1 is MGHDK and CDR2 SYGVNS.

V and J are TRBV23-1 and TRBJ2-3; D ambiguous. TRBV23-1 is an ORF, and what it does is uncertain. This CDR3 has 15 amino acids. Trimming removed 4 bases at V and 1 base at J, with 12 bases between. The CDR3 bases are TGCGCCAGCAGTCTGAGTTTTGGTCGCACAGATACGCAGTATTTT. Its translation is CASSLSFGRTDTQYF.

The V and J genes are TRBV20-1 and TRBJ2-7; D call uncertain. Per the germline V gene, CDR1 is DFQATT and CDR2 is SNEGSKA (reference sequence). The CDR3 contains 11 residues. V was shortened by 1 base and J by 1 base, with 2 bases between the two germline ends. In DNA form, the CDR3 reads TGCAGTGCTAGAGGTTCCTACGAGCAGTACTTC. Amino acids: CSARGSYEQYF.

The chain uses TRBV6-1 and TRBJ2-6, with TRBD2 as a possible D gene (6 bases). Germline assignment: CDR1 MNHNS and CDR2 SASEGT. The CDR3 loop spans 15 amino acids. V lost 0 bases and J 4 bases, leaving 7 bases between the germline ends. In DNA, the CDR3 is TGTGCCAGCAGTGAAGCGGGAGGCGGGGCCAACGTCCTGACTTTC. This gives the protein CASSEAGGGANVLTF.

V is TRBV7-9 and J is TRBJ2-2, with a tentative D call TRBD1 (5 bases). The length of the CDR3 is 14 residues. V shed 4 bases and J shed 8 bases, with 14 bases lying between them. Germline lookup yields CDR1 SEHNR and CDR2 FQNEAQ (reference sequence). CDR3 residues: CASSSLGVAGELFF. The CDR3, as DNA: TGTGCCAGCAGCTCATTAGGGGTCGCAGGGGAGCTGTTTTTT.

The J gene is TRBJ1-4, the V gene TRBV5-5, with D unclear. This CDR3 has 15 amino acids. V was pared by 3 bases and J by 0 bases, with 9 bases between. Germline V gene lookup returns CDR1 SGHKS and CDR2 YYEKEE (reference sequence). For the CDR3, the DNA is TGTGCCAGCAGCTGGGCCGGGGCAACTAATGAAAAACTGTTTTTT. This sequence encodes CASSWAGATNEKLFF.

The chain has TRBV10-3 and TRBJ1-6, with 12 bases lining up with TRBD1. The CDR3 length is 14 residues. V shed 6 bases, J shed 10 bases, and the junction held 4 bases outside the gene matches. Germline-derived CDR1 and CDR2 are ENHRY and SYGVKD. CDR3 nucleotide sequence: TGTGCCATCAGACCGGGACAGGGGGCCTCACCCCTCCACTTT. It encodes CAIRPGQGASPLHF.

The chain couples TRBV13 to TRBJ1-2; D perhaps matches TRBD1 (5 bases). The CDR3 consists of 16 residues. Germline CDR1 and CDR2: PRHDT and FYEKMQ (reference sequence). V gave up 6 bases and J gave up 0 bases, with 17 bases separating them. The CDR3 sequence: CASSSTGGRANYGYTF. The CDR3 DNA reads as TGTGCCAGCAGTTCAACCGGGGGGAGAGCTAACTATGGCTACACCTTC.